This entry concerns a single T cell receptor beta chain. Its matching antigen is unknown. Through template switching, a universal primer site was introduced, and the cDNA contained unique molecular identifiers. TCRdb re-derived calls from the 5' RACE reads in MiXCR, one entry per CDR3 protein. The sample has around 340,000 distinct CDR3 sequences, around 9% seen once. These data come from a study of identical twins. Whole-study results and caveats: The authors noted that invariant MAIT and iNKT cells could partly confound zero-insertion analyses. Low generation-probability sequences were in excess among twin-shared out-of-frame alpha sequences. Rather than following the same donors, the conclusions depended on cross-sectional statistical analysis.

This receptor was taken from a woman in her 50s in good health. The sample comprised naive T cells sorted from blood.

Here the CDR3 reads CASSIEGYGYTF. DNA for the CDR3: TGTGCCAGTAGTATTGAGGGATATGGCTACACCTTC. The V call is TRBV19, the J call TRBJ1-2, with D unresolved. The CDR3 has 12 residues. Germline V gene sequence: CDR1 LNHDA, CDR2 SQIVND (reference sequence). The V gene lost 3 bases and the J gene lost 5 bases, with 7 bases spanning the gap. Looking up the rest from reference TRBV19 and TRBJ1-2 gives the full variable domain: DGGITQSPKYLFRKEGQNVTLSCEQNLNHDAMYWYRQDPGQGLRLIYYSQIVNDFQKGDIAEGYSVSREKKESFPLTVTSAQKNPTAFYLCASSIEGYGYTFGSGTRLTVV.